This T cell receptor beta chain was sequenced in a study of T cell repertoires in cytomegalovirus infection (dated by TCRdb to 2018 to 2020). For the study in its entirety: The peptide stimulations were aimed at well-studied HLA-B-restricted epitopes as well as recently identified HLA-C-restricted CMV epitopes, whose presentation resists viral immunomodulation. Donor HLA type was relevant to the analysis, because carriage of CMV infection together with the matching HLA type was indicated by public TCR beta signatures.

Sequencing relied on an Illumina HiSeq 1500. TCRdb applied fastp at Q25 and MiXCR to the public reads, then kept only in-frame beta chains. One record per CDR3 amino acid sequence lists the most common genes and DNA. This sample is represented by about 220,000 distinct CDR3 sequences; less than 50% of them were singletons. Together, the top ten hold 59% of the sample. Concerning this clonotype itself: Its antigen remains unidentified. Base qualities are not provided; no much larger clone lies one nucleotide away.

Here is what the overall study found, with its caveats: Carriers of CMV infection plus the relevant HLA type were discriminated by the cumulative frequency of public TCR beta family members in the study cohort and in an independent approximately 350-donor cohort. In the ex vivo response, HLA-C-restricted CMV-specific TCR beta clonotypes were dominant, and in two of eight donors the single most frequent clonotype came from this HLA-C-restricted group.

V is reduced by 5 bases and J by 2 bases, leaving a spacing of 13 bases between them. From the cysteine through the phenylalanine, the CDR3 covers 14 amino acids. Kept here is only the CDR3 DNA, which spans 42 bases and is read in frame from base 1. As encoded in the germline V gene, CDR1 is MNHNS while CDR2 is SASEGT. According to the study, the label for this sample's treatment or condition signals: in vitro stimulation with specific CMV peptide epitopes to enrich CMV-specific T cells. In this chain, TRBV6-1 is recombined with TRBJ2-7; the D gene remains uncertain. The input for sequencing was CD8+ T cells from cultured PBMCs, taken from culture after CMV antigen stimulation. The sequence was obtained from a human donor in good health (CMV status not recorded). Some clones in this sample may be carry-over from other donors' samples. The nucleotide sequence reads as follows: TGTGCCAGCAGTATACGAGAAGGTGCCTACGAGCAGTACTTC. Translated, this gives CASSIREGAYEQYF.